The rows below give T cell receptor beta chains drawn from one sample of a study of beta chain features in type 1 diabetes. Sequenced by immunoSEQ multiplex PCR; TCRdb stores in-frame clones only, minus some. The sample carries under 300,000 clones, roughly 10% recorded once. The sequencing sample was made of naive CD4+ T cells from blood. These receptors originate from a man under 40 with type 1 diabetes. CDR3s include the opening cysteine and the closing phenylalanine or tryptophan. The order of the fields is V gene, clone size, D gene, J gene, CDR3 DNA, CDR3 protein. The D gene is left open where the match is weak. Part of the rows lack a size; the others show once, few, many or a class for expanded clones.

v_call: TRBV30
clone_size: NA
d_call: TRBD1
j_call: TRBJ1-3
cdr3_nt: TGTGCCTGGACAGGGACAGCCTCTGGAAACACCATATATTTT
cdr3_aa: CAWTGTASGNTIYF

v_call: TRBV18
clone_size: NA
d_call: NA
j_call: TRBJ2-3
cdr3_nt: TGTGCCAGCTCACCTTGGGGAGAACGCACAGATACGCAGTATTTT
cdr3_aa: CASSPWGERTDTQYF

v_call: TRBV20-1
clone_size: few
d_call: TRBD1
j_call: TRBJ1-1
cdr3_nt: TGCAGTGCTTGGGACAGAAAAGCTTTCTTT
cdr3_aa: CSAWDRKAFF

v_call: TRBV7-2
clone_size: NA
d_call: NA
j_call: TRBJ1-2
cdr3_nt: TGTGCCAGCAGCCCGGACAGTAACTATGGCTACACCTTC
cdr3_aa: CASSPDSNYGYTF

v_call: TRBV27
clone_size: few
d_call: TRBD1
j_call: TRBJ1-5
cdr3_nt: TGTGCCAGCAGACTGACAGGGGGCGAAGGTCAGCCCCAGCATTTT
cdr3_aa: CASRLTGGEGQPQHF

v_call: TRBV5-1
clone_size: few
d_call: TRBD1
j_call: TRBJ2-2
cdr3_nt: TGCGCCAGCAGGTCAACAGGGGGCAACACCGGGGAGCTGTTTTTT
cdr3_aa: CASRSTGGNTGELFF

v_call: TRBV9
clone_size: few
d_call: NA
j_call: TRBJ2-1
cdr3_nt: TGTGCCAGCAGCGCCGGGACGGAGGGGGGGTACAATGAGCAGTTCTTC
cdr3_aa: CASSAGTEGGYNEQFF

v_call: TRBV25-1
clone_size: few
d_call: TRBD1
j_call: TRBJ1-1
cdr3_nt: TGTGCCAGCAGTGAACAGGGGGGTAGCACTGAAGCTTTCTTT
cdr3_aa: CASSEQGGSTEAFF

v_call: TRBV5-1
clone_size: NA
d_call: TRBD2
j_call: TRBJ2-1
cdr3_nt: TGCGCCAGCAGCCCCGGAGCGGGGGCTTCCTACAATGAGCAGTTCTTC
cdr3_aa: CASSPGAGASYNEQFF

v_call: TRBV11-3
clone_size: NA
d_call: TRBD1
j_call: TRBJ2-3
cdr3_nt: TGTGCCAGCAGTGAGCGACAGGGGGAGCAGTATTTT
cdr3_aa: CASSERQGEQYF

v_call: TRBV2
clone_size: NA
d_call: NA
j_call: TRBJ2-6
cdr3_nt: TGTGCCAGCAGTCTTGACTTCTCTGGGGCCAACGTCCTGACTTTC
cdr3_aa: CASSLDFSGANVLTF

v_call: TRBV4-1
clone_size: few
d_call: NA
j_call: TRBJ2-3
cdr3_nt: TGCGCCAGCAGCCAAGAAAGAATTTCGGGGGGCACAGATACGCAGTATTTT
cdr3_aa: CASSQERISGGTDTQYF

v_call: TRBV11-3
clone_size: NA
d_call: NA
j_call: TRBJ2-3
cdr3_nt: TGTGCCAGCAGCCGCGGGCCGGGGGAAGCAGATACGCAGTATTTT
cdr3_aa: CASSRGPGEADTQYF

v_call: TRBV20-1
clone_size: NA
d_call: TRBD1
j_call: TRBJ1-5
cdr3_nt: TGCAGTGCTATACAGGGGCACCAGCATTTT
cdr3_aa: CSAIQGHQHF

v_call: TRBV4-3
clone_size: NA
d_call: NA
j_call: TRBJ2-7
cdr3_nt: TGCGCCAGCAGCCAAGGGGCGGGCCGCTCCTACGAGCAGTACTTC
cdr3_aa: CASSQGAGRSYEQYF

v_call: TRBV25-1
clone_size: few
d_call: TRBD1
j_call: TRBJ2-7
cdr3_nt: TGTGCCAGCAGGAAAGCCGGGGGGGACAGGGGTATAAGCGAGCAGTACTTC
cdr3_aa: CASRKAGGDRGISEQYF

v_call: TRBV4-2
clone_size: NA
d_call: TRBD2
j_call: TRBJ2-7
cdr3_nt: TGTGCCAGCAGCCGGGGGGTTAGCGGGGGGAGCTCCTACGAGCAGTACTTC
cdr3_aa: CASSRGVSGGSSYEQYF

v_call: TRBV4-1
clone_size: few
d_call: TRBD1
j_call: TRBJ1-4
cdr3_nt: TGCGCCAGCAGGCGCATCGGACAGGCGTCAACTAATGAAAAACTGTTTTTT
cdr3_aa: CASRRIGQASTNEKLFF

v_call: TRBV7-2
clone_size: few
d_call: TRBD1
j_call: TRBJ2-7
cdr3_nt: TGTGCCAGCAGCCACGGACAGGGGTCATCCTACGAGCAGTACTTC
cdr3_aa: CASSHGQGSSYEQYF

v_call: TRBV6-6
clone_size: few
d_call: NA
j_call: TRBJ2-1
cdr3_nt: TGTGCCAGCAGCCAGGCTCATGAGCAGTTCTTC
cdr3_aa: CASSQAHEQFF

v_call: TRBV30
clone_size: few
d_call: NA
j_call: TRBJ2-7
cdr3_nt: TGTGCCTGGGGAACAGGGAGCTCCTACGAGCAGTACTTC
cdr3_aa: CAWGTGSSYEQYF

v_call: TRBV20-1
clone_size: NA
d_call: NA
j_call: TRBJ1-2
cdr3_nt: TGCAGTGCTAGTGCCGGGGGTGGCTACACCTTC
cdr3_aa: CSASAGGGYTF

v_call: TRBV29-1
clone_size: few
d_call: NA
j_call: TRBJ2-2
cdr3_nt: TGCAGCGTCCGCCGGGGGGCCGGCGGGGAGCTGTTTTTT
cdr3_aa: CSVRRGAGGELFF

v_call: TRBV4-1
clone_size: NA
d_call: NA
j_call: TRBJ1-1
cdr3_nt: TGCGCCAGCAGCCAAGGCGGGAACACTGAAGCTTTCTTT
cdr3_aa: CASSQGGNTEAFF

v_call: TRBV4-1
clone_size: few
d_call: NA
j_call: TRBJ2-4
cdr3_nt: TGCGCCAGCAGCCAAGAGGGGGGAATAGCCAAAAACATTCAGTACTTC
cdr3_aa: CASSQEGGIAKNIQYF

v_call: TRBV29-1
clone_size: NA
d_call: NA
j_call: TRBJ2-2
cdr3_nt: TGCAGCGTCGGGGTAGGCCTGGCGAACACCGGGGAGCTGTTTTTT
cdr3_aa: CSVGVGLANTGELFF

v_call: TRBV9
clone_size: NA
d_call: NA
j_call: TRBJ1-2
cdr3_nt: TGTGCCAGCAGCGTGGACGAGGACTCCTATGGCTACACCTTC
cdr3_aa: CASSVDEDSYGYTF

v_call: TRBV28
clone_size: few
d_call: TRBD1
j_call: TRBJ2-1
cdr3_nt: TGTGCCAGCACCAAGACAGGGGACAATGAGCAGTTCTTC
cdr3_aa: CASTKTGDNEQFF

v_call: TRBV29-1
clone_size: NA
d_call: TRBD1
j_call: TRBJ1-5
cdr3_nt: TGCAGCGCACGACAGGGTAGAGGACAGCCCCAGCATTTT
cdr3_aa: CSARQGRGQPQHF

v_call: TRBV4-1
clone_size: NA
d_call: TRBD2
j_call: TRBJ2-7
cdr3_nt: TGCGCCAGCAGCCTAGGAATAGCGGGGTACGAGCAGTACTTC
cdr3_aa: CASSLGIAGYEQYF

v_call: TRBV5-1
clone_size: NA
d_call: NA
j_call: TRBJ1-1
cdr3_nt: TGCGCCAGCAGTACCGACAGTCTGGGCACTGAAGCTTTCTTT
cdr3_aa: CASSTDSLGTEAFF

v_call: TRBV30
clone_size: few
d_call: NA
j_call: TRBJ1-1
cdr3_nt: TGTGCCTGGAGCAAGAACACTGAAGCTTTCTTT
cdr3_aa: CAWSKNTEAFF

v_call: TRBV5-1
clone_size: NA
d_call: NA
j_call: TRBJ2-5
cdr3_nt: TGCGCCAGCAGCTTGTCATCAGAGACCCAGTACTTC
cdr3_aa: CASSLSSETQYF

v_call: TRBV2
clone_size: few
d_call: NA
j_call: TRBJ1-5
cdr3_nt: TGTGCCAGCAGTCGACAAACAAGCAATCAGCCCCAGCATTTT
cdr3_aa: CASSRQTSNQPQHF

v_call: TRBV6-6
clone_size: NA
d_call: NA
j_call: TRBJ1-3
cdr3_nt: TGTGCCAGCAGACAGACAGTTTACTCCTTTGGAAACACCATATATTTT
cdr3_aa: CASRQTVYSFGNTIYF

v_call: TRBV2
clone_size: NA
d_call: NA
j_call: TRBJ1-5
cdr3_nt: TGTGCCAGCCGCGACAGGTTCAATCAGCCCCAGCATTTT
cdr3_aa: CASRDRFNQPQHF

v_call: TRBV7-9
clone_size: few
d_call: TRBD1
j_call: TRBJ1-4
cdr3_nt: TGTGCCAGCAGCGAGGGACAGGGTGCAACTAATGAAAAACTGTTTTTT
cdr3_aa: CASSEGQGATNEKLFF

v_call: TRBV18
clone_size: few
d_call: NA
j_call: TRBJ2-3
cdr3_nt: TGTGCCAGCTCACCGACTAACACAGATACGCAGTATTTT
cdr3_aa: CASSPTNTDTQYF

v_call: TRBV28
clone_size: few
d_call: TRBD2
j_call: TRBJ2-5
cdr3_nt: TGTGCCAGCAGCCACCTCGGACTAGCGGGGGAAGAGACCCAGTACTTC
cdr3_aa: CASSHLGLAGEETQYF

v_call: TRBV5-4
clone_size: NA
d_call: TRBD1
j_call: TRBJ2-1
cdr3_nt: TGTGCCAGCAGCCCCGGGACAGGGAGCTCCTACAATGAGCAGTTCTTC
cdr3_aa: CASSPGTGSSYNEQFF

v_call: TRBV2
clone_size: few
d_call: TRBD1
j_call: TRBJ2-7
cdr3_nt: TGTGCCAGCAGAGACAGGGGCTACGAGCAGTACTTC
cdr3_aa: CASRDRGYEQYF

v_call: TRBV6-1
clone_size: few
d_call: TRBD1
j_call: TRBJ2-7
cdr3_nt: TGTGCCAGCCTCGACAGGGTCACCTACGAGCAGTACTTC
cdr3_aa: CASLDRVTYEQYF

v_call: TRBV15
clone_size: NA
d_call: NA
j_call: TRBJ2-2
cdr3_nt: TGTGCCACCAGCATACGACAGGACACCGGGGAGCTGTTTTTT
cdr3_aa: CATSIRQDTGELFF

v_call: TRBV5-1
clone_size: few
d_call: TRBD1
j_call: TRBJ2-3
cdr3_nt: TGCGCCAGCAGCCTAACAGGGGAGAGTGCAGATACGCAGTATTTT
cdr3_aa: CASSLTGESADTQYF

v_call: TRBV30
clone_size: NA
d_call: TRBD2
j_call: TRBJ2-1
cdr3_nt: TGTGCCTGGAGTGTACTTTACGGACTAGCCCCCGGCAATGAGCAGTTCTTC
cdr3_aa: CAWSVLYGLAPGNEQFF

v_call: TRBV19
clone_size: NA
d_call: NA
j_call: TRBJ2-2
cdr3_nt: TGTGCCAGTAGTAGCGGTTCAGCGAACACCGGGGAGCTGTTTTTT
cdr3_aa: CASSSGSANTGELFF

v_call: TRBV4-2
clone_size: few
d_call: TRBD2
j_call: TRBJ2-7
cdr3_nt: TGTGCCAGCAGCCAATGGGCCGTGGGAGCGGGGGCCCCCTACGAGCAGTACTTC
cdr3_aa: CASSQWAVGAGAPYEQYF

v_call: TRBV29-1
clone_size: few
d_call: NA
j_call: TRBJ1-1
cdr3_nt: TGCAGCGTTGTTCCTGTGAACACTGAAGCTTTCTTT
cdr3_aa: CSVVPVNTEAFF

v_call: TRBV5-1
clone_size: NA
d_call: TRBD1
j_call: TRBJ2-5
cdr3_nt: TGCGCCAGCAGCCCGGGACAGGGCTTTGAGACCCAGTACTTC
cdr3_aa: CASSPGQGFETQYF

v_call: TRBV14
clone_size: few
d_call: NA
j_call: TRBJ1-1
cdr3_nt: TGTGCCAGCAGCCGCTCCTCGGGGTTGGGCACTGAAGCTTTCTTT
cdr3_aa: CASSRSSGLGTEAFF

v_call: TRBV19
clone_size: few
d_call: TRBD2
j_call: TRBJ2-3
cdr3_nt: TGTGCCAGTAGTTCCGGACTAGCGGGGTATAGCACAGATACGCAGTATTTT
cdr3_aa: CASSSGLAGYSTDTQYF

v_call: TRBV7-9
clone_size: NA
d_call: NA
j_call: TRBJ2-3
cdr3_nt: TGTGCCAGCAGCTTAACGATAGCTGCAGATACGCAGTATTTT
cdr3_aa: CASSLTIAADTQYF

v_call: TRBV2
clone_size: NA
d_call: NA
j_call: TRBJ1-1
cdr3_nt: TGTGCCAGCAGTGAAGCGCGCACTGAAGCTTTCTTT
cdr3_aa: CASSEARTEAFF

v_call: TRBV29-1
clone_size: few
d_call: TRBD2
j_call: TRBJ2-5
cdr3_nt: TGCAGCGTTGAAGGGGGCGGGGGAGAGACCCAGTACTTC
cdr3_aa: CSVEGGGGETQYF

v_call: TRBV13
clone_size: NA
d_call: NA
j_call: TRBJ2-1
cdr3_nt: TGTGCCAGCAGCTCCCCGACCAGGGACAATGAGCAGTTCTTC
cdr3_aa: CASSSPTRDNEQFF

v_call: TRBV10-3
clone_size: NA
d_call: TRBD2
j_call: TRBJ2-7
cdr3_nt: TGTGCCATCAGTGAAGCGGGGGGGCCCTACGAGCAGTACTTC
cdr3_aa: CAISEAGGPYEQYF

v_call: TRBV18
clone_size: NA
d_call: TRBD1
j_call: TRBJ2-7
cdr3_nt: TGTGCCAGCTCACCCGGGACAGTGGAGTTCTACGAGCAGTACTTC
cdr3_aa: CASSPGTVEFYEQYF

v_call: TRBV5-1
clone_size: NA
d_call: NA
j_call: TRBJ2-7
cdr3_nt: TGCGCCAGCAGCTTGGGGGGCCCGGGTAGCTCCTACGAGCAGTACTTC
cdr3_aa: CASSLGGPGSSYEQYF